Below, one T cell receptor beta chain is given with its context. The sample belongs to a study of T cells in Graves' hyperthyroidism and ophthalmopathy. Using RNA transcripts as the source, TCR beta CDR3 regions were amplified. Using the HTBI primer set, a first-round RT-PCR was run on the TCR CDR3. TCRdb redid the calling of the multiplex PCR reads with MiXCR, one entry per CDR3 protein. This repertoire shows 600,000 or so distinct CDR3 sequences, about 45% found once; its top ten account for roughly 8.2%. The definition of stable Graves' hyperthyroidism was no ophthalmopathy progression within 18 months. Patients were aged 18 to 65, had disease duration under 2 months, and had newly diagnosed hyperthyroidism. Diagnoses rested on clinical symptoms, serum thyroxine and TRAb, thyroid ultrasound and orbital computed tomography. This CDR3 contains 13 residues. The ends lost 4 bases at V and 5 bases at J; junction bases unmatched: 3. Per germline, CDR1 SGHTA and CDR2 FQGTGA.

Sequencing input: peripheral blood or thyroid tissue (not recorded which). The chain recombines TRBV7-3 with TRBJ2-7; 9 bases are shared with TRBD2. The sequence was obtained from a woman aged 18-30 years with Graves' hyperthyroidism. CDR3 sequence (DNA): TGTGCCAGCAGCTCCCAGCGGGGGGACGAGCAGTACTTC. Translation: CASSSQRGDEQYF.